The 2 T cell receptor beta chains reported below all come from one sample, sequenced in a study of T cell repertoires in aging, cancer and after chemotherapy. Rearranged V-D-J TRB sequences were amplified with a mixed TRB-A/B primer pool. Each CDR3 protein gets one entry after TCRdb re-called the multiplex PCR reads with MiXCR. The sample shows some 12,000 distinct CDR3 sequences, 20% to 30% of them seen only once. The template was genomic DNA from peripheral blood, not RNA. The source material was blood. The receptors were sampled from a human donor in good health.

The rearrangement links TRBV11-2 to TRBJ1-3; D is undetermined. The germline V and J ends were trimmed by 0 bases and 0 bases, with 9 bases remaining between them. From germline, CDR1 is SGHAT and CDR2 FQNNGV. The CDR3 has 16 residues. DNA for the CDR3: TGTGCCAGCAGCTTAGAAGCAACGAGCTCTGGAAACACCATATATTTT. Translating it yields CASSLEATSSGNTIYF.

This clonotype was seen more than once but under ten times. The chain carries TRBV20-1 and TRBJ1-1, with a weak D call TRBD1 (5 bases). Trimming cost V 1 base and J 8 bases, with 11 bases left between them. This CDR3 is built from 12 residues. From germline, CDR1 is DFQATT and CDR2 SNEGSKA (reference sequence). CDR3 DNA: TGCAGTGCTAGAGGGGACCAGCTAGAAGCTTTCTTT. This encodes CSARGDQLEAFF.